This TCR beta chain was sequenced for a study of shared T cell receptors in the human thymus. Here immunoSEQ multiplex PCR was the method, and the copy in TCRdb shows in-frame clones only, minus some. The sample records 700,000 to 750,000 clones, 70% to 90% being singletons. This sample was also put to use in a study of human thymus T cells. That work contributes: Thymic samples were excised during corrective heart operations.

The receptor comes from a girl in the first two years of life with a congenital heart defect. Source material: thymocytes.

The CDR3, as DNA: TGTGCCAGCAGCGTCCGGGACAGGGGAATTTATCAGCCCCAGCATTTT. Translated, it gives CASSVRDRGIYQPQHF. This chain joins TRBV5-6 and TRBJ1-5, with 10 bases that match TRBD1. CDR1 and CDR2 from the germline V gene are SGHDT and YYEEEE. V shed 4 bases and J 5 bases; nucleotides not matched to a gene: 9. The CDR3 is made up of 16 amino acids.